A single sample is the source of the 26 T cell receptor beta chains below, sequenced in a study of cytomegalovirus exposure and HLA in healthy donors. Produced via immunoSEQ multiplex PCR; TCRdb's table is partial and in-frame only. The repertoire holds under 200,000 clones, with 84% as singletons. The sample was PBMCs. The receptors were sampled from a man younger than 30 in good health and CMV-seropositive.

The chain employs TRBV6-6 and TRBJ1-2; possible D gene TRBD1, 6 bases. V was shortened by 9 bases and J by 8 bases, with 22 bases between the two germline ends. CDR1 MNHNY and CDR2 SVGAGI come from the germline V gene (reference sequence). The CDR3 spans 14 residues. The CDR3: CASQKGESGRGYTF. In DNA, the CDR3 is TGTGCCAGTCAGAAGGGGGAGTCGGGTCGGGGCTACACCTTC.

Comment on this clone: An end of the junction differs from the germline gene, which may be a read error. The CDR3, as DNA: TGTGCCAGCCCGGCAGGGGTCCAGATCTTC. It specifies CASPAGVQIF. The chain is built from TRBV2 and TRBJ1-2; D might be TRBD1 (6 bases). The germline V gene has CDR1 SNHLY and CDR2 FYNNEI. The CDR3 extends over 10 amino acids.

The chain is built from TRBV9 and TRBJ1-1; TRBD1 aligns across 10 bases. This CDR3 region has 14 residues. The ends lost 2 bases at V and 8 bases at J; junction bases unmatched: 6. The germline gives CDR1 SGDLS, CDR2 YYNGEE. CDR3 amino acids: CASSVRQGAGEAFF. In DNA form, the CDR3 reads TGTGCCAGCAGCGTGCGACAGGGGGCGGGGGAAGCTTTCTTT.

This chain joins TRBV30 and TRBJ1-1; no clear D. The CDR3 length is 13 residues. Per germline, CDR1 GTSNPN and CDR2 SVGIG (reference sequence). Trimming cost V 0 bases and J 4 bases, with 9 bases left between them. CDR3: CAWSVTGLTEAFF. For the CDR3, the DNA is TGTGCCTGGAGTGTAACGGGTCTCACTGAAGCTTTCTTT.

This clone was seen once. The V gene is TRBV27, the J gene TRBJ2-3; D possibly corresponds to TRBD1 (6 bases). Per the germline V gene, CDR1 is MNHEY and CDR2 is SMNVEV (reference sequence). The CDR3 totals 15 residues. V lost 5 bases to trimming and J lost 2 bases, with 14 bases between them. The CDR3 loop reads CASSTDGTPTDTQYF. The CDR3 bases are TGTGCCAGCAGTACGGACGGGACACCCACAGATACGCAGTATTTT.

V usage is TRBV5-7 and J usage is TRBJ2-7; 10 bases are a match to TRBD2. TRBV5-7 is an ORF, and what it does is uncertain. V lost 5 bases to trimming and J lost 2 bases; unmatched junction nucleotides: 7. CDR3 size: 15 residues. The CDR3, as DNA: TGTGCCAGCAGACAAAGGACTAGCGGCACCTACGAGCAGTACTTC. Encoded protein: CASRQRTSGTYEQYF.

J is TRBJ2-1 and V is TRBV10-3; 8 nucleotides match TRBD2. J gave up 1 base and V 6 bases, and 5 bases lay outside the gene matches. CDR3 length equals 15 residues. Germline assignment: CDR1 ENHRY and CDR2 SYGVKD. In DNA form, the CDR3 reads TGTGCCATCAGGGCGGGAGGAACATCCTACAATGAGCAGTTCTTC. It yields the protein CAIRAGGTSYNEQFF.

Written as DNA, the CDR3 is TGCGCCAGCAGCCAAGATCTGGGGGGGGAGAGGGAGCAGTACTTC. Its translation: CASSQDLGGEREQYF. The chain has TRBV4-3 and TRBJ2-7; 7 bases are shared with TRBD2. Germline lookup yields CDR1 LGHNA and CDR2 YSLEER. CDR3 size: 15 residues. Unmatched junction bases numbered 9, after V lost 0 bases and J lost 7 bases.

J is TRBJ1-3 and V is TRBV7-8; possible D gene TRBD1, 6 bases. This CDR3 has 17 residues. V was clipped by 5 bases and J by 0 bases, with 17 bases between them. Per the germline V gene, CDR1 is SGHVS and CDR2 is FQNEAQ. In DNA, the CDR3 is TGTGCCAGCAGCCTCCGGGACAAAGCTCTCTCTGGAAACACCATATATTTT. Encoded protein: CASSLRDKALSGNTIYF.

The chain uses TRBV28 and TRBJ2-7; 8 nucleotides agree with TRBD2. The trim removed 6 bases at V and 1 base at J, leaving 11 bases unmatched. The CDR3 has 16 amino acids. The germline gives CDR1 MDHEN, CDR2 SYDVKM. The CDR3 protein is CASSFHPTSDSYEQYF. The CDR3 DNA reads TGTGCCAGCAGCTTCCACCCGACTAGCGATTCCTACGAGCAGTACTTC.

The chain combines TRBV19 with TRBJ2-1; possibly TRBD2 for D (6 bases). This CDR3 has 13 residues. Germline CDR1 reads LNHDA; CDR2 reads SQIVND (reference sequence). V was shortened by 7 bases and J by 6 bases, with 13 bases between the two germline ends. The CDR3 coding sequence is TGTGCCAGTACCCCGACTAGTTCCAATGAGCAGTTCTTC. Translated, it gives CASTPTSSNEQFF.

This clone was counted only a few times. A read error may produce the germline difference seen at one junction end. This chain links TRBV2 with TRBJ1-2; 7 bases line up with TRBD1. This CDR3 is 13 amino acids long. Per germline, CDR1 SNHLY and CDR2 FYNNEI. CDR3 loop: CASTDRQGYDYTF. The CDR3 nucleotides are TGTGCCAGCACGGACAGGCAAGGATATGACTACACCTTC. Complete variable domain (other parts from reference TRBV2 and TRBJ1-2): EPEVTQTPSHQVTQMGQEVILRCVPISNHLYFYWYRQILGQKVEFLVSFYNNEISEKSEIFDDQFSVERPDGSNFTLKIRSTKLEDSAMYFCASTDRQGYDYTFGSGTRLTVV.

The chain has TRBV30 and TRBJ2-5; 8 positions match TRBD2. The CDR3 consists of 15 residues. V lost 0 bases and J lost 3; bases outside the gene matches: 6. The germline V gene encodes CDR1 GTSNPN and CDR2 SVGIG (reference sequence). DNA of the CDR3: TGTGCCTGGAGTGTGGACGGGAGGGCCGAAGAGACCCAGTACTTC. Translated, it gives CAWSVDGRAEETQYF.

The V call is TRBV19, the J call TRBJ2-1, with D tentatively TRBD1 (6 bases). This CDR3 has 17 amino acids. The V and J ends lost 0 bases and 3 bases respectively, with 15 bases between them. Germline values: CDR1 LNHDA, CDR2 SQIVND (reference sequence). CDR3 in amino acids: CASSIDSSGTHYNEQFF. The CDR3 nucleotides read TGTGCCAGTAGTATAGATTCCTCGGGGACACACTACAATGAGCAGTTCTTC.

With respect to this clone: One end of the junction is discordant with germline, which a read error may explain. The chain recombines TRBV11-3 with TRBJ2-1; no clear D gene. In germline, CDR1 is SGHNT, CDR2 YENEEA. The CDR3 extends over 15 amino acids. DNA of the CDR3: TGTGCCAGCAGCCTAGATAGTCCGTCATACAATGAGCAGTTCTTC. Translation: CASSLDSPSYNEQFF.

The chain couples TRBV11-3 to TRBJ1-1, with D possibly matching TRBD1 (5 bases). Germline CDR1 SGHNT, CDR2 YENEEA. The CDR3 has 13 residues. V was cut by 6 bases and J by 2 bases, with 10 bases left in between. The CDR3 region is CASRSGGNTEAFF. The CDR3 DNA follows: TGTGCCAGCAGGTCCGGGGGTAACACTGAAGCTTTCTTT.

The chain joins TRBV9 to TRBJ1-1; D might be TRBD1 (6 bases). This CDR3 has 15 amino acids. In germline, CDR1 is SGDLS, CDR2 YYNGEE. V was shortened by 3 bases and J by 1 base, with 13 bases between the two germline ends. The CDR3 protein is CASSGLETGNTEAFF. CDR3 bases: TGTGCCAGCAGCGGGCTGGAGACAGGGAACACTGAAGCTTTCTTT.

The chain combines TRBV19 with TRBJ1-5; D is undetermined. Trimming removed 3 bases at V and 2 bases at J, with 14 bases between. Germline CDR1 LNHDA, CDR2 SQIVND (reference sequence). This CDR3 is built from 16 residues. For the CDR3, the DNA is TGTGCCAGTAGTATGGGGAGGGTTTGGGGCAATCAGCCCCAGCATTTT. This sequence encodes CASSMGRVWGNQPQHF.

This chain joins TRBV25-1 and TRBJ2-7; 10 bases agree with TRBD2. The germline CDR1 and CDR2 sequences are MGHDK and SYGVNS. CDR3 size: 16 residues. After removal of 5 bases from V and 0 bases from J, the junction contained 7 bases not matched to a gene. CDR3 sequence reads: CASSTQTSGRSYEQYF. The DNA of the CDR3 is TGTGCCAGCAGTACCCAGACTAGCGGGCGCTCCTACGAGCAGTACTTC.

The rearrangement links TRBV27 to TRBJ2-5; no clear D gene. V was pared by 7 bases and J by 6 bases, with 9 bases between. CDR3 length: 11 amino acids. CDR1 and CDR2 from the germline V gene are MNHEY and SMNVEV (reference sequence). In DNA form, the CDR3 reads TGTGCCAGCACCCCTAAAAAGACCCAGTACTTC. Residues: CASTPKKTQYF.

The J gene is TRBJ1-2, the V gene TRBV5-1; a possible D gene is TRBD1 (5 bases). Per the germline V gene, CDR1 is SGHRS and CDR2 is YFSETQ. The CDR3 contains 14 residues. V lost 4 bases and J 5 bases, leaving 15 bases between the germline ends. CDR3 amino acids: CASSLKQDPYGYTF. CDR3 nucleotide sequence: TGCGCCAGCAGCCTGAAACAGGATCCTTATGGCTACACCTTC.

The J gene is TRBJ1-5, the V gene TRBV5-1; a possible D gene is TRBD1 (5 bases). The CDR3 loop spans 14 amino acids. The V gene lost 0 bases and the J gene lost 7 bases, with 11 bases spanning the gap. The germline CDR1 and CDR2 sequences are SGHRS and YFSETQ. The CDR3 protein is CASSLGGELQPQHF. The CDR3 DNA is TGCGCCAGCAGCTTGGGGGGGGAGTTGCAGCCCCAGCATTTT. The whole variable domain, remainder taken from reference TRBV5-1 and TRBJ1-5, is KAGVTQTPRYLIKTRGQQVTLSCSPISGHRSVSWYQQTPGQGLQFLFEYFSETQRNKGNFPGRFSGRQFSNSRSEMNVSTLELGDSALYLCASSLGGELQPQHFGDGTRLSIL.

This rearrangement joins TRBV19 to TRBJ2-1; 10 bases line up with TRBD1. J gave up 0 bases and V 4 bases, and 3 bases lay outside the gene matches. The CDR3 totals 16 residues. In germline, CDR1 is LNHDA, CDR2 SQIVND (reference sequence). Here the CDR3 reads CASSTTGGGSYNEQFF. In DNA form, the CDR3 reads TGTGCCAGTAGTACGACAGGGGGCGGCTCCTACAATGAGCAGTTCTTC.

This clone was counted only a few times. This rearrangement joins TRBV28 to TRBJ2-5; perhaps TRBD2 as D (6 bases). Germline CDR1 is MDHEN and CDR2 is SYDVKM. The CDR3 is made up of 15 amino acids. V lost 6 bases and J 4 bases, leaving 18 bases between the germline ends. The CDR3: CASRPGGRVGETQYF. CDR3 DNA: TGTGCCAGCAGACCCGGAGGGCGGGTCGGAGAGACCCAGTACTTC.

The sample holds a few counts of this clone. The V call is TRBV15, the J call TRBJ2-7, with 8 positions matching TRBD1. This CDR3 has 15 amino acids. Germline CDR1 is LNHNV and CDR2 is YYDKDF (reference sequence). The V segment lost 5 bases and the J segment 5 bases; nucleotides outside the gene matches: 11. As DNA, the CDR3 is TGTGCCACCAGCGGGGACAGACAGGGGCCTGACGAGCAGTACTTC. The encoded protein is CATSGDRQGPDEQYF.

The chain couples TRBV6-1 to TRBJ2-6; D unclear. V was pared by 0 bases and J by 4 bases, with 4 bases between. CDR1 MNHNS and CDR2 SASEGT come from the germline V gene. The CDR3 runs to 14 residues. The CDR3 DNA sequence: TGTGCCAGCAGTGAAGCCCCGGGGGCCAACGTCCTGACTTTC. This sequence encodes CASSEAPGANVLTF.